This T cell receptor beta chain was identified during a study of Ad26.COV2.S vaccination and SARS-CoV-2 variants. About the research overall: Ad26.COV2.S shots went into the muscle once or twice, 56 days apart.

The assay was immunoSEQ multiplex PCR, and TCRdb's table has in-frame clones only and misses some. Among 400,000 or so clones, roughly nine tenths were seen once, and the ten largest hold about 3.6%. CDR1 SGHVS and CDR2 FQNEAQ come from the germline V gene. This CDR3 comprises 16 residues. V lost 5 bases, J lost 1 base, and 10 bases stayed unmatched. Treatment in this sample: roughly 20 received Ad26.COV2.S at low or high dose, single or two shots; 5 received placebo; per-sample allocation not given. Sampling took place 63 days after the first vaccine or placebo injection. Participants' vaccine, an Ad26 vector, delivered Wuhan-strain SARS-CoV-2 spike.

This clonotype originated in a person between 18 and 59 years old who received the Ad26.COV2.S COVID-19 vaccine or a placebo. This sequence joins TRBV7-8 and TRBJ2-7, with TRBD1 matching 8 bases. The material sequenced was peripheral blood, taken in a trial of Ad26.COV2.S vaccine versus placebo. The chain's CDR3 is CASSIGHRGNSYEQYF. The CDR3 DNA reads TGTGCCAGCAGCATAGGACACAGGGGGAATTCCTACGAGCAGTACTTC. The full variable domain, with the rest looked up from reference TRBV7-8 and TRBJ2-7, is GAGVSQSPRYKVAKRGQDVALRCDPISGHVSLFWYQQALGQGPEFLTYFQNEAQLDKSGLPSDRFFAERPEGSVSTLKIQRTQQEDSAVYLCASSIGHRGNSYEQYFGPGTRLTVT.